This is a list of T cell receptor beta chains from one sample in a study of blood T cell repertoires in COVID-19. Using immunoSEQ multiplex PCR, the repertoire was profiled, and TCRdb retains in-frame clones only, with some absent. Of approximately 150,000 clones in the sample, 82% were seen once. Specimen: peripheral blood. These receptors all come from a woman aged 70-85 years with acute or convalescent COVID-19. Each CDR3 is given with its conserved first and last residue. Fields, in order: J gene, clone size, CDR3 length, V gene, CDR3 protein. Rows give clone size only sometimes, using once, few, many, or a class for an expanded clone.

>TRBJ1-1|-|18|TRBV19
CASSLYGSLGQLNTEAFF
>TRBJ1-5|-|14|TRBV6-5
CASSVGAPNQPQHF
>TRBJ1-2|few|15|TRBV28
CASITGYGGNYGYTF
>TRBJ1-2|-|15|TRBV4-2
CASSQAGQANYGYTF
>TRBJ2-7|-|15|TRBV7-2
CASSFSGTGGDEQYF
>TRBJ1-1|once|11|TRBV12-3/TRBV12-4
CASSLTREAFF
>TRBJ1-1|once|15|TRBV9
CASSALTTQNTEAFF
>TRBJ1-1|-|16|TRBV4-1
CASSKGIQGPGTEAFF
>TRBJ1-5|-|13|TRBV7-9
CASSPPGEKPQHF
>TRBJ2-1|once|14|TRBV19
CASRAGSSYNEQFF
>TRBJ2-6|-|17|TRBV14
CASSPQGGLSGANVLTF
>TRBJ1-2|-|11|TRBV2
CASSDRYGYTF
>TRBJ1-2|-|11|TRBV20-1
CSVQGAGGYTF
>TRBJ1-5|once|13|TRBV3-1/TRBV3-2
CASSQSLNQPQHF
>TRBJ1-5|-|13|TRBV6-5
CASAGQPNQPQHF
>TRBJ2-2|-|14|TRBV6-2/TRBV6-3
CASSYSGRPGELFF
>TRBJ1-4|-|11|TRBV29-1
CSLWTDEKLFF
>TRBJ2-2|-|16|TRBV7-2
CASSSRTGVGTGELFF
>TRBJ2-1|-|14|TRBV6-5
CASTTRDFLYEQFF
>TRBJ2-5|-|14|TRBV28
CASSFSLYQETQYF